This section outlines one T cell receptor (beta chain) sequence together with its context. No antigen is known for it. This CDR3 comprises 13 residues. Germline CDR1 is SNHLY and CDR2 is FYNNEI. V lost 8 bases, J lost 9 bases, and 9 bases stayed unmatched. Sequencing was performed with immunoSEQ multiplex PCR; in TCRdb, only in-frame clones are kept and a portion is missing. The repertoire consists of tens of thousands of clones, with about 75% occurring once and the leading ten covering 9.5% to 15%. Time point indicated: cycle 4 day 1 (C4D1), after around six weeks of nivolumab. Autologous stem cell transplantation was followed by relapse in every patient, and brentuximab vedotin exposure varied. The sample comes from a study of PD-1 blockade in classical Hodgkin lymphoma. Findings and limits, study-wide: A reduction in baseline TCR diversity was reportedly seen in newly diagnosed patients relative to healthy donors. With respect to the repertoire differences, their causes, possibly disease activity or prior therapy, remain undefined. Baseline diversity resembling that of newly diagnosed patients was seen in complete responders.

Sample: peripheral blood mononuclear cells (PBMCs), taken before the fourth cycle of nivolumab. The origin of this receptor is a human donor with classical Hodgkin lymphoma. The V call is TRBV2, the J call TRBJ2-1, with TRBD2 identical over 8 bases. CDR3 amino acids: CASRSTGGGEQFF. The CDR3 DNA sequence: TGTGCCAGCCGGTCAACGGGAGGGGGTGAGCAGTTCTTC.